This entry describes one TCR beta chain. The record originates from a study of T-cell memory formation after mild COVID-19. TCRdb ran MiXCR on the 5' RACE reads and lists one entry per CDR3 protein. The profile shows about 610,000 distinct CDR3 sequences, 15% to 20% of them singletons. The CDR3 covers 14 residues. With 3 bases removed from V and 5 bases from J, the gap between germline ends came to 13 bases. CDR1 and CDR2 from the germline V gene are MGHDK and SYGVNS. The J gene is TRBJ2-5, the V gene TRBV25-1; a possible D gene is TRBD1 (6 bases). The origin of this receptor is an adult woman who had mild COVID-19 (a few samples of this study predate the infection). Cell type and time point are not known. Sequenced material: PBMCs or a T cell subset sorted from them (not recorded which). The CDR3 DNA reads TGTGCCAGCAGTGACCCAGGGGCGCTGGAGACCCAGTACTTC. Residues: CASSDPGALETQYF.